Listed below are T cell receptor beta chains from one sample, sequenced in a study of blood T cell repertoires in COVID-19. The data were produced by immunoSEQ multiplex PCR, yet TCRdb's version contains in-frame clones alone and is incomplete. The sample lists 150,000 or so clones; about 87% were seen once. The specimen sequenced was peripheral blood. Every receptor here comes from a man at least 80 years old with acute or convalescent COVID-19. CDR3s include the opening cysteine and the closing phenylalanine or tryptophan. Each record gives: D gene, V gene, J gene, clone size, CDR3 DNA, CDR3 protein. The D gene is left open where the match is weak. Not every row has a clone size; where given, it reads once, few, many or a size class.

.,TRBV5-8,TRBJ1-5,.,TGTGCCAGCAGCTTATCCGGAGGGCAGGGAGGCAATCAGCCCCAGCATTTT,CASSLSGGQGGNQPQHF
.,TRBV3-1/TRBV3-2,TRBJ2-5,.,TGTGCCAGCAGCCAGCGACTAGGGGAGACCCAGTACTTC,CASSQRLGETQYF
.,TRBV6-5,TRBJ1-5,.,TGTGCCAGCAGTTACTTGGGGGGTGGGAATCAGCCCCAGCATTTT,CASSYLGGGNQPQHF
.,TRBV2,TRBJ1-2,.,TGTGCCAGCAGTAGACAGGCTACGCTCGGCTATGGCTACACCTTC,CASSRQATLGYGYTF
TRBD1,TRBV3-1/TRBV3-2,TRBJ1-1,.,TGTGCCAGCAGCCGGACAGGGGGCGAGACTGAAGCTTTCTTT,CASSRTGGETEAFF
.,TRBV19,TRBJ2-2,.,TGTGCCAGTACCCACGGCGGTCCGGGAACCGGGGAGCTGTTTTTT,CASTHGGPGTGELFF
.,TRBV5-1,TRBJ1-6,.,TGCGCCAGCAGCTTGACGGATTCACCCCTCCACTTT,CASSLTDSPLHF
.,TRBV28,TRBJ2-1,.,TGTGCCAGCAGTCTACCCGGGACTGACTACAATGAGCAGTTCTTC,CASSLPGTDYNEQFF
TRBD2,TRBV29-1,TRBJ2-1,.,TGCAGCGTTGAGGGGGAGGGGCGGCACAATGAGCAGTTCTTC,CSVEGEGRHNEQFF
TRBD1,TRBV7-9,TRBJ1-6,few,TGTGCCAGCAGCCGTCGACAGGGGGGAAATTCACCCCTCCACTTT,CASSRRQGGNSPLHF
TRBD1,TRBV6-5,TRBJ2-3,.,TGTGCCAGCAAGGGACAGGGGCCCCGGGGTACGCAGTATTTT,CASKGQGPRGTQYF
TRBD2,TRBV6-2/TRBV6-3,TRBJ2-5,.,TGTGCCAGCAGTTACTCGAATCGACTAGCGGGAGAGGTGTTGGAGACCCAGTACTTC,CASSYSNRLAGEVLETQYF
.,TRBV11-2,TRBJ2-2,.,TGTGCCAGCAGCCCCCCAAGTAGCACCGGGGAGCTGTTTTTT,CASSPPSSTGELFF
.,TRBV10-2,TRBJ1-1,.,TGCGCCAGCAGTGACAGGGGGAACACTGAAGCTTTCTTT,CASSDRGNTEAFF
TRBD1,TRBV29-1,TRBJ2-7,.,TGCAGCGTTGAAGGGACAGGGGGCTCCGAGCAGTACTTC,CSVEGTGGSEQYF
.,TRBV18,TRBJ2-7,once,TGTGCCAGCTCACCTGGGGCGACACACGACGAGCAGTACTTC,CASSPGATHDEQYF
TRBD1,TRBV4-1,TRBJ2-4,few,TGCGCCAGCAGCCAAGAAGGGGGCAGAACAAACATTCAGTACTTC,CASSQEGGRTNIQYF